Each of the 9 T cell receptor beta chains below was sequenced from the same sample in a study of shared clonotypes between healthy human individuals (dated by TCRdb to 2019 to 2021). The library was prepared using the immunoSEQ multiplex PCR assay. The clones in this table, taken by TCRdb from immuneACCESS, are in-frame only. Not every clone is retained; where verified, under half of the shortfall comes from an unresolved V gene, and the cause of the rest is unknown. In this sample the table shows millions of clones, 85% to 95% of which occur a single time. 1.7% of the sample rests with the top ten. CD8 naive samples were obtained by positive selection for CCR7 among CD45RO-negative cells, yielding a CD45RA+CCR7+ population from which TemRA cells were excluded. The sequenced sample consisted of naive CD8+ T cells from PBMCs. What this sample's cell subset or site label stands for: CD45RA+CCR7+. Receptors were obtained from a man between 18 and 29 years old in good health. Some clones in this sample may be carry-over from other donors' samples.

The chain uses TRBV2 and TRBJ2-1, with 13 bases that match TRBD2. This CDR3 spans 21 amino acids. V lost 6 bases and J lost 8; bases outside the gene matches: 25. Germline V gives CDR1 SNHLY, CDR2 FYNNEI. DNA of the CDR3: TGTGCCAGCAGCGACTCGTTACTAGCGGGAGGGCCCCCCAGTCTTTTGGATGAGCAGTTCTTC. Its translation is CASSDSLLAGGPPSLLDEQFF.

This chain uses TRBV9 with TRBJ1-3; D is undetermined. Germline CDR1 SGDLS, CDR2 YYNGEE. This CDR3 comprises 14 residues. Trimming stripped 1 base from V and 2 bases from J, with 7 bases between. The CDR3 region has the DNA TGTGCCAGCAGCGTATGGGAGACTGGAAACACCATATATTTT. It is translated as CASSVWETGNTIYF.

The chain uses TRBV27 and TRBJ1-1, with D uncertain. Trimming took off 6 bases at V and 0 bases at J, with 17 bases between the two ends. This CDR3 comprises 16 residues. In germline, CDR1 is MNHEY, CDR2 SMNVEV (reference sequence). CDR3 sequence reads: CASSLLRGGVNTEAFF. CDR3 nucleotide sequence: TGTGCCAGCAGCTTACTTCGCGGTGGGGTGAACACTGAAGCTTTCTTT.

The genes are TRBV27 and TRBJ2-7, with 9 bases aligning to TRBD1. This CDR3 spans 16 amino acids. Trimming removed 2 bases from V and 4 bases from J; junction bases left unmatched: 9. Per germline, CDR1 MNHEY and CDR2 SMNVEV (reference sequence). CDR3 residues: CASSLAPGTGFYEQYF. Here the CDR3 DNA reads TGTGCCAGCAGTTTAGCGCCCGGGACAGGGTTTTACGAGCAGTACTTC.

This clone came up once. This chain links TRBV29-1 with TRBJ2-1, with 7 bases matching TRBD2. With V trimmed by 2 bases and J by 0 bases, 13 bases remained unmatched. This CDR3 region has 18 residues. Germline loops: CDR1 SQVTM, CDR2 ANQGSEA. The CDR3 spells CSVEPFSDRDYSYNEQFF. The CDR3 bases are TGCAGCGTTGAACCATTTTCGGACCGGGACTACTCCTACAATGAGCAGTTCTTC.

The rearrangement links TRBV9 to TRBJ2-1; D unclear. The germline V gene encodes CDR1 SGDLS and CDR2 YYNGEE. Trimming removed 0 bases at V and 8 bases at J, with 12 bases between. The CDR3 is 14 residues long. DNA for the CDR3: TGTGCCAGCAGCGTAGGCTATCATCAGGATGAGCAGTTCTTC. It translates to CASSVGYHQDEQFF.

With respect to this clone: Other DNA sequences in this specimen translate into the identical CDR3. The chain uses TRBV10-3 and TRBJ2-7; D unresolved. V was trimmed by 0 bases and J by 6 bases, leaving 3 bases between them. Germline-derived CDR1 and CDR2 are ENHRY and SYGVKD. This CDR3 region has 11 residues. The chain's CDR3 is CAISESGEQYF. The CDR3 DNA reads TGTGCCATCAGTGAGTCTGGCGAGCAGTACTTC.

The chain links TRBV2 to TRBJ2-7, with D possibly being TRBD2 (6 bases). Trimming stripped 4 bases from V and 0 bases from J, with 13 bases between. The CDR3 has 15 amino acids. The germline V gene encodes CDR1 SNHLY and CDR2 FYNNEI. CDR3 in amino acids: CASSGRASDSYEQYF. For the CDR3, the DNA is TGTGCCAGCAGTGGCCGGGCTAGCGACTCCTACGAGCAGTACTTC.

The gene calls are TRBV11-2 and TRBJ1-3; D ambiguous. Germline CDR1 reads SGHAT; CDR2 reads FQNNGV. The CDR3 consists of 12 residues. The ends were cut back, 3 bases at V and 8 bases at J, with 8 bases in the middle. CDR3 loop: CASSFSADTIYF. The CDR3 DNA sequence: TGTGCCAGCAGCTTCTCCGCGGACACCATATATTTT.